One sample yielded the 9 T cell receptor beta chains listed below, sequenced in a study of blood T cells in healthy people across ages. Primed by a sample-barcoded 5' primer and a J-beta primer mix, a second PCR proceeded for about 6 to 12 cycles. TCRdb processed the 5' RACE reads anew with MiXCR; each CDR3 protein has one entry. The table shows about 1.8 million distinct CDR3 sequences, with about 50% occurring only once. Sequenced material: blood. The receptors here all came from a woman in her 40s in good health.

The chain links TRBV24-1 to TRBJ2-5; 8 nucleotides agree with TRBD1. V lost 5 bases, J lost 4 bases, and 11 bases stayed unmatched. Germline values: CDR1 KGHDR, CDR2 SFDVKD. There are 16 residues in the CDR3. CDR3 DNA sequence: TGTGCCACCAGTGCCCGGACAGGGATGGGCTCAGAGACCCAGTACTTC. It encodes CATSARTGMGSETQYF.

The chain recombines TRBV7-2 with TRBJ1-6; TRBD1 might be the D (6 bases). Germline V CDR1 and CDR2: SGHTA, FQGNSA. V was pared by 6 bases and J by 14 bases, with 20 bases between. The CDR3 contains 14 residues. The CDR3 sequence is CASSRDRREGSLHF. The CDR3 DNA sequence: TGTGCCAGCAGTCGCGACAGGCGTGAGGGATCCCTCCACTTT.

The J gene is TRBJ2-7, the V gene TRBV6-5; D tentatively fits TRBD1 or TRBD2 (6 bases each). CDR1 is MNHEY, CDR2 SVGAGI, per germline. The CDR3 is made up of 20 amino acids. V lost 0 bases and J 0 bases, leaving 24 bases between the germline ends. The CDR3 DNA reads as TGTGCCAGCAGTTACTCTCTCAGGGGCCATTGGGGGGAGAACTCCTACGAGCAGTACTTC. Its translation: CASSYSLRGHWGENSYEQYF.

CDR3 sequence (DNA): TGTGCCAGCACCGCTCCCGGGGGACCCTTAACGCAGTATTTT. Amino acids: CASTAPGGPLTQYF. This chain connects TRBV6-5 to TRBJ2-3; perhaps TRBD2 as D (6 bases). Germline V gene sequence: CDR1 MNHEY, CDR2 SVGAGI. This CDR3 has 14 amino acids. The V end lost 7 bases, the J end lost 9 bases, and 20 bases lay between the germline ends.

There are a few counts of this clonotype. The V and J genes are TRBV2 and TRBJ2-5; 10 positions match TRBD1. The CDR3 length is 14 residues. V shed 5 bases and J 3 bases; nucleotides not matched to a gene: 3. Germline V lookup: CDR1 SNHLY, CDR2 FYNNEI. The CDR3, as DNA: TGTGCCAGCAGTAAGGACAGGGGGGAAGAGACCCAGTACTTC. This gives the protein CASSKDRGEETQYF.

This chain links TRBV27 with TRBJ1-2; the match to TRBD1 covers 9 bases. The CDR3 loop spans 14 amino acids. Germline V gene data show CDR1 as MNHEY and CDR2 as SMNVEV (reference sequence). The ends lost 3 bases at V and 8 bases at J; junction bases unmatched: 7. The CDR3, as DNA: TGTGCCAGCAGTTTGGGACAGGGATTATGGGGCTACACCTTC. Translating gives CASSLGQGLWGYTF.

This clonotype was picked up a small number of times. The chain combines TRBV5-4 with TRBJ2-1; 7 positions match TRBD2. Unmatched junction bases numbered 6, after V lost 4 bases and J lost 2 bases. The CDR3 is made up of 15 amino acids. The germline V gene encodes CDR1 SGHNT and CDR2 YYREEE (reference sequence). CDR3 protein: CASSPQRGTYNEQFF. CDR3 bases: TGTGCCAGCAGCCCCCAGCGGGGAACCTACAATGAGCAGTTCTTC.

The chain uses TRBV2 and TRBJ2-4; no definite D call. The J call is in doubt because the DNA end fits TRBJ2-5 better. CDR1 and CDR2 from the germline V gene are SNHLY and FYNNEI. This CDR3 comprises 14 residues. The CDR3 region has the DNA TGTGCCAGCAGTCGGCTATCCAGAATGGAGACCCAGTACTTC. Translating it yields CASSRLSRMETQYF.

The rearrangement joins TRBV6-2 or TRBV6-3 to TRBJ2-3; D might be TRBD2 (6 bases). The V gene lost 2 bases and the J gene lost 4 bases, with 16 bases spanning the gap. Germline values: CDR1 MNHEY, CDR2 SVGEGT. The CDR3 length is 16 residues. CDR3 DNA sequence: TGTGCCAGCAGTTACCCACGCCTGGGAGGCCCAGATACGCAGTATTTT. Translating gives CASSYPRLGGPDTQYF.